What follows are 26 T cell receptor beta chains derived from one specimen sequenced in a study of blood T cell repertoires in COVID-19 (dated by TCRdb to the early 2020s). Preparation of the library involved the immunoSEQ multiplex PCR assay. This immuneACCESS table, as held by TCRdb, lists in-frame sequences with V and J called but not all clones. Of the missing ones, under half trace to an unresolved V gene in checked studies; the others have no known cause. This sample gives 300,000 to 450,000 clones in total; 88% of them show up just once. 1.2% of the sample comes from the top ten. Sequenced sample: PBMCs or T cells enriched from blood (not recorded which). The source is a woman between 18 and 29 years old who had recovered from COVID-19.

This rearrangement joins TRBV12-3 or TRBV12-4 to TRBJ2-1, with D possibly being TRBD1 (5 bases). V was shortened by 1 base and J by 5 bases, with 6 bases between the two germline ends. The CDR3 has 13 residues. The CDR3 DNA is TGTGCCAGCAGTTTAGGCAGGGACAATGAGCAGTTCTTC. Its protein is CASSLGRDNEQFF.

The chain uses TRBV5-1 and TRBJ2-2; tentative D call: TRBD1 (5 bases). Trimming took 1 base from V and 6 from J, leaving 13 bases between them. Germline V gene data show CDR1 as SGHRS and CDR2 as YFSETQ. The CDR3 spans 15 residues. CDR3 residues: CASSLTGSEAGELFF. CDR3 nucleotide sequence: TGCGCCAGCAGCTTGACAGGCTCTGAGGCCGGGGAGCTGTTTTTT.

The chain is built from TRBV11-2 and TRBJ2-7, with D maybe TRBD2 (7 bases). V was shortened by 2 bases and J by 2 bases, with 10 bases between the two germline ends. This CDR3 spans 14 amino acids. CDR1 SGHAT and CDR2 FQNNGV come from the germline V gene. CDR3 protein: CASSLKGGAYEQYF. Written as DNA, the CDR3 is TGTGCCAGCAGCTTAAAGGGGGGGGCCTACGAGCAGTACTTC.

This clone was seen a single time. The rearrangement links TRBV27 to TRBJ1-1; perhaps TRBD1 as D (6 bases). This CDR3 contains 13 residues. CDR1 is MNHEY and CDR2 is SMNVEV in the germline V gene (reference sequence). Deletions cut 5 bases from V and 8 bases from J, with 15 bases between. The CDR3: CASSTPTGPEAFF. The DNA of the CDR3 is TGTGCCAGCAGTACTCCGACAGGTCCCGAAGCTTTCTTT.

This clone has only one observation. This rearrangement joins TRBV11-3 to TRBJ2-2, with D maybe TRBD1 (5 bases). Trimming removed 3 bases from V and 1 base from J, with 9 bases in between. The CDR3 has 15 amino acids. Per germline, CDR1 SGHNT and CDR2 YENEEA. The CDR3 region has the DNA TGTGCCAGCAGCTTCGTTAGGGGGAACACCGGGGAGCTGTTTTTT. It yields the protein CASSFVRGNTGELFF. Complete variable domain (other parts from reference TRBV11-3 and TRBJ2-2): EAGVVQSPRYKIIEKKQPVAFWCNPISGHNTLYWYLQNLGQGPELLIRYENEEAVDDSQLPKDRFSAERLKGVDSTLKIQPAELGDSAVYLCASSFVRGNTGELFFGEGSRLTVL.

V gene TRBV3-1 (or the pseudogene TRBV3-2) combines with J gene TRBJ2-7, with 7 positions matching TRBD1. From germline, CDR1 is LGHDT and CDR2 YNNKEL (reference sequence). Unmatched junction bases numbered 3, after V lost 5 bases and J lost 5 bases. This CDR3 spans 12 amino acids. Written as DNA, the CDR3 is TGTGCCAGCAGCATCAGGGGGAACGAGCAGTACTTC. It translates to CASSIRGNEQYF.

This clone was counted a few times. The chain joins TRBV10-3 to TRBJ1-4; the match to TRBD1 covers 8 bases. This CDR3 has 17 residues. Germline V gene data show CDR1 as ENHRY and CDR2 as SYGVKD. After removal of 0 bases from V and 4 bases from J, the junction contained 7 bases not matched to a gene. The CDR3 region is CAISESSQGAHNEKLFF. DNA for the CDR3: TGTGCCATCAGTGAGTCGAGTCAGGGGGCGCATAATGAAAAACTGTTTTTT.

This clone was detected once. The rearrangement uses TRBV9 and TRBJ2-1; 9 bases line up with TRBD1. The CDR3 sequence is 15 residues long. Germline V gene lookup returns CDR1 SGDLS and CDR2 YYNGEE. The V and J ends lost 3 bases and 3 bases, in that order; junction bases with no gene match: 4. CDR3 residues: CASSETGGNYNEQFF. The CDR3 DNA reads TGTGCCAGCAGCGAGACAGGGGGAAACTACAATGAGCAGTTCTTC.

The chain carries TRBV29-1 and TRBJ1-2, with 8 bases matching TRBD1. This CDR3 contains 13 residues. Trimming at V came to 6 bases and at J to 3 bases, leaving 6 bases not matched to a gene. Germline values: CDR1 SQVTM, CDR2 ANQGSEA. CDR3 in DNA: TGCAGCGTGGAGGACAGGGTTTACTATGGCTACACCTTC. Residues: CSVEDRVYYGYTF.

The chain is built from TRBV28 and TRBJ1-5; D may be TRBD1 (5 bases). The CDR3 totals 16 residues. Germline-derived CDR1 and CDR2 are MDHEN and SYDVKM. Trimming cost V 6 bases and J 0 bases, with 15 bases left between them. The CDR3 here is CASSTDRTYSNQPQHF. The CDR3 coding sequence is TGTGCCAGCAGCACCGACAGAACATATAGCAATCAGCCCCAGCATTTT.

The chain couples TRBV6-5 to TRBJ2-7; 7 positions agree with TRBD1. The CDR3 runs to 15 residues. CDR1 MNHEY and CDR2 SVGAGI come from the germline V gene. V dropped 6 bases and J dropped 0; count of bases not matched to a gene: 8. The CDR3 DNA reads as TGTGCCAGCAGCGGTGGACAGGACAGCTCCTACGAGCAGTACTTC. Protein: CASSGGQDSSYEQYF.

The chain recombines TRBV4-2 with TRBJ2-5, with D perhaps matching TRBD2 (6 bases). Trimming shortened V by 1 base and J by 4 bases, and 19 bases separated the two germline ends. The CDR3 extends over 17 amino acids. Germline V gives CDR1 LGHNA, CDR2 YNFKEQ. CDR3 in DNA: TGTGCCAGCAGCCAAGTTGGGAGGACCTCAACGGGAGAGACCCAGTACTTC. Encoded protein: CASSQVGRTSTGETQYF.

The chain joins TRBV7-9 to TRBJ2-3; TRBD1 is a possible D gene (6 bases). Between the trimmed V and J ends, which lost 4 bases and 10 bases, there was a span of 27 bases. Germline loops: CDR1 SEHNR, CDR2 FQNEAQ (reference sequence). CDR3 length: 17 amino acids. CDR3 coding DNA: TGTGCCAGCAGCTCCACGAAACCCGACAGGCTCCCGGGTTCGCAGTATTTT. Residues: CASSSTKPDRLPGSQYF.

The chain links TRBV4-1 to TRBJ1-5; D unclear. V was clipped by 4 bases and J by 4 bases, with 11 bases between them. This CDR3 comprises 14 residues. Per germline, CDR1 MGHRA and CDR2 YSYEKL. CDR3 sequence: CASSPPGGNQPQHF. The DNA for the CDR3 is TGCGCCAGCAGCCCTCCGGGAGGGAATCAGCCCCAGCATTTT.

CDR3 DNA: TGCGCCAGCAGCTTTAGTTCACCGGGCTCTGGAAACACCATATATTTT. The encoded protein is CASSFSSPGSGNTIYF. The chain couples TRBV5-1 to TRBJ1-3, with D uncertain. The CDR3 contains 16 residues. CDR1 and CDR2 (germline): SGHRS, YFSETQ. V was trimmed by 2 bases and J by 0 bases, leaving 12 bases between them.

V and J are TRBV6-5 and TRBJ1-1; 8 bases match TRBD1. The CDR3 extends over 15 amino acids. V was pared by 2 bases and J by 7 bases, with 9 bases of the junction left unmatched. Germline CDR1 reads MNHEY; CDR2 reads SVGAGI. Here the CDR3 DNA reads TGTGCCAGCAGTTACACGACAGGGGCATACCATGAAGCTTTCTTT. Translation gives CASSYTTGAYHEAFF.

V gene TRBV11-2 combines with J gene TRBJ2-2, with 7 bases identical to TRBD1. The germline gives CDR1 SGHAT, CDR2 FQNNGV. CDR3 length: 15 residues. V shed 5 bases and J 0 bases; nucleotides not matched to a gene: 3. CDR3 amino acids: CASSLGTANTGELFF. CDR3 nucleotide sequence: TGTGCCAGCAGCCTAGGGACAGCGAACACCGGGGAGCTGTTTTTT.

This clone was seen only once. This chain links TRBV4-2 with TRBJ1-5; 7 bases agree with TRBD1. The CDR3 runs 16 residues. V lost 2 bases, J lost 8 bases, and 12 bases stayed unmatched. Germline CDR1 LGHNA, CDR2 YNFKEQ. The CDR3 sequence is CASSQLDRAPGEPQHF. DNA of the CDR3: TGTGCCAGCAGCCAACTTGACAGGGCCCCGGGGGAGCCCCAGCATTTT.

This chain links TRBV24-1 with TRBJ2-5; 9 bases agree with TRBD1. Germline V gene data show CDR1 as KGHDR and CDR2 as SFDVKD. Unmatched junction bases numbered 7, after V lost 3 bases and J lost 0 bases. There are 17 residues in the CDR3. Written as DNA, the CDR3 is TGTGCCACCAGTGATCGAACGGGACAGGGTAACCAAGAGACCCAGTACTTC. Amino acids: CATSDRTGQGNQETQYF.

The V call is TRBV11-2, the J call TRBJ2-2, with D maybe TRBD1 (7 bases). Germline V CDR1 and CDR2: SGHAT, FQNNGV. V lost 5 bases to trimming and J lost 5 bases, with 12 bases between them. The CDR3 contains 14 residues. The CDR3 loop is CASSAAGGTGELFF. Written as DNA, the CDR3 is TGTGCCAGCAGCGCCGCAGGGGGGACCGGGGAGCTGTTTTTT.

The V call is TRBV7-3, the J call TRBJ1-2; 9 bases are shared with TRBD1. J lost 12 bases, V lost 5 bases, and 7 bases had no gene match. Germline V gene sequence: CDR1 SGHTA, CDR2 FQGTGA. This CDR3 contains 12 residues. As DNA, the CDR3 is TGTGCCAGCAGCAAGGACAGGGGTTCACACACCTTC. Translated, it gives CASSKDRGSHTF.

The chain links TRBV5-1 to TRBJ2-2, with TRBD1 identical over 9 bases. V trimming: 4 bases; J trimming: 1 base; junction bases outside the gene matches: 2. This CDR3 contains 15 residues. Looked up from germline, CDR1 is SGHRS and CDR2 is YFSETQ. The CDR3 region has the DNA TGCGCCAGCAGCGGGACAGGGAGGAACACCGGGGAGCTGTTTTTT. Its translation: CASSGTGRNTGELFF.

The CDR3 spells CASSLGGTYTEAFF. The CDR3, as DNA: TGTGCCAGCAGCCTAGGGGGCACGTACACTGAAGCTTTCTTT. The gene calls are TRBV7-8 and TRBJ1-1; 7 positions match TRBD1. The CDR3 runs to 14 residues. Unmatched junction bases numbered 6, after V lost 5 bases and J lost 3 bases. Germline V gene lookup returns CDR1 SGHVS and CDR2 FQNEAQ.

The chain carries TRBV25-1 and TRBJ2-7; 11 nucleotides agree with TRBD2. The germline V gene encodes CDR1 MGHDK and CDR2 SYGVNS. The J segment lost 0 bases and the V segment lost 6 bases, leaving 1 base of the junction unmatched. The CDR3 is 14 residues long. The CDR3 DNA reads TGTGCCAGCAGGGGGACTAGCGGCTCCTACGAGCAGTACTTC. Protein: CASRGTSGSYEQYF.

The CDR3 DNA is TGTGCCAGCAGCCCAGGTGGAGGGGGCGCGTTTAATCAGCCCCAGCATTTT. Translation: CASSPGGGGAFNQPQHF. The chain carries TRBV7-2 and TRBJ1-5; 7 nucleotides agree with TRBD1. This CDR3 spans 17 amino acids. CDR1 SGHTA and CDR2 FQGNSA come from the germline V gene. The ends lost 5 bases at V and 4 bases at J; junction bases unmatched: 14.

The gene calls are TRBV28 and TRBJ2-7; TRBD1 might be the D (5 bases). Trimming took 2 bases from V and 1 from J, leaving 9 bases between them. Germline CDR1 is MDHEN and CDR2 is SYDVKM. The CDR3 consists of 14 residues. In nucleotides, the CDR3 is TGTGCCAGCAGTTTAACAGGCAGATCCTACGAGCAGTACTTC. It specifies CASSLTGRSYEQYF. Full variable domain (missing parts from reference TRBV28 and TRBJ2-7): DVKVTQSSRYLVKRTGEKVFLECVQDMDHENMFWYRQDPGLGLRLIYFSYDVKMKEKGDIPEGYSVSREKKERFSLILESASTNQTSMYLCASSLTGRSYEQYFGPGTRLTVT.